This T cell receptor (beta chain) comes out of a study of T cells in Graves' hyperthyroidism and ophthalmopathy. CDR1 is SGHTA, CDR2 FQGNSA, per germline. Trimming left V 0 bases short and J 4 bases short, with 7 bases between. The CDR3 is made up of 14 amino acids. It was RNA transcripts that yielded the amplified TCR beta CDR3 regions. First-round RT-PCR with HTBI primers amplified the TCR CDR3 region. TCRdb re-analysed the multiplex PCR reads in MiXCR, keeping a single row per CDR3 protein. This sample yields 400,000 to 600,000 distinct CDR3 sequences, of which roughly 16% are seen a single time; 25% to 30% belongs to the top ten.

V is TRBV7-2 and J is TRBJ1-5, with D perhaps TRBD1 (5 bases). The sequence was obtained from a woman aged 25-40 years with Graves' ophthalmopathy. Source material: blood. The CDR3 nucleotides read TGTGCCAGCAGCTTAGCCCGGGGGAATCAGCCCCAGCATTTT. Amino acids: CASSLARGNQPQHF.